A selection of T cell receptor beta chains follows, all from one sample in a study of T cell responses to AZD1222 COVID-19 vaccine. The table came from immunoSEQ multiplex PCR; TCRdb's copy has only in-frame clones and leaves some out. The sample holds 84,000 or so clones, about 90% seen once. The sample was peripheral blood, taken on day 0 of AZD1222 vaccination. All receptors come from an adult in good health. CDR3s include the opening cysteine and the closing phenylalanine or tryptophan. Each record gives: V gene, J gene, CDR3 protein.

TRBV28	TRBJ1-2	CASSQAGGGYTF
TRBV2	TRBJ2-7	CASDGGEQYF
TRBV6-5	TRBJ1-3	CASSFGPDSGNTIYF
TRBV3-1/TRBV3-2	TRBJ2-7	CASSPKIADPYEQYF
TRBV28	TRBJ2-1	CASTSAGRFSSYNEQFF
TRBV11-3	TRBJ2-2	CASSSRTSGRANEGELFF
TRBV5-8	TRBJ1-1	CASSVQGGYTEAFF
TRBV7-6	TRBJ1-6	CASSLARGIGSPLHF
TRBV7-9	TRBJ1-2	CASSPWTGGNYGYTF
TRBV6-6	TRBJ2-2	CASSRSALAGDGGELFF
TRBV9	TRBJ2-7	CASSVAEGGPREQYF
TRBV7-9	TRBJ1-4	CASSRMTGGVEKLFF
TRBV6-5	TRBJ1-4	CASSRSNEKLFF
TRBV6-5	TRBJ2-7	CASSSGLAAYEQYF
TRBV27	TRBJ1-2	CASSPGTGPYGYTF
TRBV6-5	TRBJ1-5	CASSRNRDQPQHF